This T cell receptor (beta chain) came from a study of blood T cell repertoires in COVID-19. Study information: Samples came from the United States, Italy and Spain, spanning acute and convalescent COVID-19.

As originally analysed: Reference gene primer amplification gave estimated nucleated cell counts. Libraries were prepared by immunoSEQ multiplex PCR; TCRdb keeps only in-frame clonotypes and omits some of them. D and trimming come from the DNA, and the V and J calls and clone size come from that table. The sample gives more than 300,000 clones, approximately 87% of which show up once; roughly 6% is in the top ten. Recruited during active infection, patients (from Seattle) were subsequently followed longitudinally. The ends were cut back, 5 bases at V and 2 bases at J, with 19 bases in the middle. Germline values: CDR1 SEHNR, CDR2 FQNEAQ (reference sequence). The CDR3 covers 16 residues.

The receptor's source is a woman between 45 and 60 years old with COVID-19, enrolled during active disease. The chain links TRBV7-9 to TRBJ2-7, with D possibly TRBD1 on 5 matching bases. The sample comprised peripheral blood. The CDR3 DNA is TGTGCCAGCAGCACCCAGACAGCCTCACTAACCTACGAGCAGTACTTC. Amino acid sequence: CASSTQTASLTYEQYF. Using reference TRBV7-9 and TRBJ2-7 for the parts outside the CDR3, the full variable domain is DTGVSQNPRHKITKRGQNVTFRCDPISEHNRLYWYRQTLGQGPEFLTYFQNEAQLEKSRLLSDRFSAERPKGSFSTLEIQRTEQGDSAMYLCASSTQTASLTYEQYFGPGTRLTVT.